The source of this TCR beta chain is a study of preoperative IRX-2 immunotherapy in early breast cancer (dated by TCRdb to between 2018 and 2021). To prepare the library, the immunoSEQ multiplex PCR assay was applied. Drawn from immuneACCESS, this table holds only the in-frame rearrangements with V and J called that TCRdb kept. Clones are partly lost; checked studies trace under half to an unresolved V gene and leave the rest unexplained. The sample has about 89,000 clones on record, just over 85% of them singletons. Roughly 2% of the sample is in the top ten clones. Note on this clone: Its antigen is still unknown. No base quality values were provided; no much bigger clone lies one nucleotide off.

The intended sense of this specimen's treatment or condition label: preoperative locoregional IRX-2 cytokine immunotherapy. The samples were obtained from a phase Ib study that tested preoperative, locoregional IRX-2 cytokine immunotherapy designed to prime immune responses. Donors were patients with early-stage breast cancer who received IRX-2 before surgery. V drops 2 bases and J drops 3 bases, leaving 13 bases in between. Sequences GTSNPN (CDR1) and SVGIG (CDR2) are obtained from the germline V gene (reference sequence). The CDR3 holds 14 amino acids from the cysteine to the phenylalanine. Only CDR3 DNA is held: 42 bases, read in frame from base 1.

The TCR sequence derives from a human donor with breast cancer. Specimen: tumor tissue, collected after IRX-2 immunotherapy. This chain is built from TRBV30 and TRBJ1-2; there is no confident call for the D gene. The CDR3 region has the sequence CAWSIRRRDYGYTF. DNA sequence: TGTGCCTGGAGTATTAGACGAAGGGACTATGGCTACACCTTC.